The text below deals with one T cell receptor beta chain. As yet, its antigen is unknown. The Oncomine TCR Beta short-read assay sequenced DNA from cultured CD4+ T cells. From CD4+ T cells that had been cultured, genomic DNA was extracted. Each CDR3 protein gets one entry after TCRdb re-called the PCR reads with MiXCR. In the table there are 10,000 to 15,000 distinct CDR3 sequences, approximately 50% of which are singletons. This record belongs to a study of vaccination and CD4 T cells after COVID-19. The treatment denotes: approximately nine-day PBMC culture with coronavirus spike peptide pools or control peptides (ViraFEST assay). This clonotype was sampled from a human donor who had recovered from COVID-19. Sequences were obtained from CD4+ T cells from blood, cultured in vitro.

CDR3 sequence reads: CASSRRLVGESNQPQHF. CDR3 in DNA: TGTGCCAGCAGCCGGCGTTTGGTAGGGGAAAGCAATCAGCCCCAGCATTTT. The chain has TRBV7-9 and TRBJ1-5; tentative D call: TRBD1 (5 bases). Germline V gene data show CDR1 as SEHNR and CDR2 as FQNEAQ (reference sequence). The CDR3 consists of 17 residues. V was trimmed by 5 bases and J by 1 base, leaving 18 bases between them.